The source of this T cell receptor beta chain is a study of control samples from healthy donors and cancer patients. Assay used: immunoSEQ multiplex PCR; TCRdb lists only in-frame clones, some missing. The table shows 170,000 or so clones, with 94% occurring only once. The CDR3 runs 15 residues. J was trimmed by 7 bases and V by 1 base; bases with no gene match: 6. The V gene's germline CDR1 is SGHAT and CDR2 FQNNGV. This clone is a singleton in its sample. The clonotype comes from a woman in her thirties or forties in good health. This sequence joins TRBV11-2 and TRBJ1-1; 10 bases are shared with TRBD1. The sequenced material came from blood. CDR3 protein: CASSLGTGGLGEAFF. CDR3 in DNA: TGTGCCAGCAGCTTAGGGACAGGGGGATTGGGTGAAGCTTTCTTT.